The source of this TCR beta chain is a study of T cells in pancreatic ductal adenocarcinoma. Study results and caveats: Enrichment of CD45RO+ effector over naive T cells in tumors may bias clonality. Unique clonotypes were roughly 8-fold more numerous in blood than in tumor.

TCRdb's copy holds only in-frame clones and misses some; the assay was immunoSEQ multiplex PCR. The table has about 97,000 clones, nearly 95% seen once. This clone was recorded once. The antigen remains undetermined. V shed 4 bases, J shed 8 bases, and the junction held 7 bases outside the gene matches. This CDR3 is built from 14 residues. The germline V gene has CDR1 LGHNA and CDR2 YSLEER. The selected patients with pancreatic ductal adenocarcinoma had surgery but no neoadjuvant therapy. The source is a human donor with pancreatic ductal adenocarcinoma. The sequencing input was PBMCs. The chain recombines TRBV4-3 with TRBJ2-1, with 8 bases that match TRBD1. The CDR3: CASSRQGAGDEQFF. The DNA for the CDR3 is TGCGCCAGCAGCCGCCAGGGGGCTGGGGATGAGCAGTTCTTC.